This T cell receptor (beta chain) appears in the sequencing data of a study of T cell responses to AZD1222 COVID-19 vaccine. Study outcomes and limitations: Repertoires were obtained solely post-peak T cell response. There were mostly white British donors and more females than males, and clonal diversity was possibly underestimated.

To note about this clone: As yet, its antigen is unknown.

Trimming pared 4 bases from V and 0 bases from J, leaving 7 bases between. CDR3 length: 14 residues. CDR1 PRHDT and CDR2 FYEKMQ come from the germline V gene (reference sequence). Sequencing was performed with immunoSEQ multiplex PCR; in TCRdb, only in-frame clones are kept and a portion is missing. The table has roughly 180,000 clones, almost 95% seen once. The clonotype was recovered from an adult in good health. This chain joins TRBV13 and TRBJ1-5; D gene uncertain. The sample was peripheral blood, taken on day 0 of AZD1222 vaccination. CDR3 coding DNA: TGTGCCAGCAGCTCGACACATAGCAATCAGCCCCAGCATTTT. This codes for CASSSTHSNQPQHF.